These 5 T cell receptor beta chains originate from one sample sequenced in a study of T cells in Graves' hyperthyroidism and ophthalmopathy. Amplification yielded TCR beta CDR3 regions, with RNA transcripts as the source. A set of HTBI primers served as the primers for a first-round RT-PCR of the TCR CDR3. Each CDR3 protein is one row after TCRdb ran MiXCR on the multiplex PCR reads. Among around 350,000 distinct CDR3 sequences listed, approximately 16% were seen once. The sequenced sample was blood. All receptors come from a woman between 55 and 75 years old with Graves' ophthalmopathy.

In its sample, this clonotype was seen many times. V gene TRBV12-3 or TRBV12-4 combines with J gene TRBJ2-1, with 8 bases that match TRBD2. Losses at the gene ends were 3 bases for V and 7 bases for J; bases not matched to a gene: 8. The CDR3 sequence is 15 residues long. The CDR3 region has the DNA TGTGCCAGCAGTTTCCAGCGGGAGATAAGGAATGAGCAGTTCTTC. Its protein product is CASSFQREIRNEQFF.

This clonotype was seen repeatedly, ten times or more. The chain recombines TRBV3-1 with TRBJ2-1; no firm D call. V dropped 0 bases and J dropped 1 base, with 7 bases sitting between them. The CDR3 length is 15 residues. The V gene's germline CDR1 is LGHDT and CDR2 YNNKEL (reference sequence). CDR3 sequence (DNA): TGTGCCAGCAGCCAAGAGGTACGGTCCTACAATGAGCAGTTCTTC. Translated: CASSQEVRSYNEQFF.

This clonotype has more than one count but fewer than ten. Since a much larger clone is just one base distant, this may be a read error. The chain joins TRBV7-8 to TRBJ2-7; D ambiguous. From germline, CDR1 is SGHVS and CDR2 FQNEAQ. The CDR3 spans 14 residues. The CDR3 nucleotides read TGTGCCTGCAGCTTAGAAAGGTTCCGCGGACGGCAGTACTTC. Amino acids: CACSLERFRGRQYF.

This clonotype was observed many times. The chain recombines TRBV4-1 with TRBJ2-1, with 7 bases identical to TRBD2. The CDR3 contains 18 residues. V was pared by 4 bases and J by 9 bases, with 21 bases of the junction left unmatched. Germline CDR1 and CDR2: MGHRA and YSYEKL. The CDR3 protein is CASSPRAMMGGGEREQFF. Here the CDR3 DNA reads TGCGCCAGCAGCCCCCGTGCGATGATGGGCGGGGGTGAGCGTGAGCAGTTCTTC.

In its sample, this clonotype was seen many times. This chain connects TRBV28 to TRBJ2-3; D may be TRBD2 (6 bases). Germline-derived CDR1 and CDR2 are MDHEN and SYDVKM. Trimming removed 2 bases at V and 2 bases at J, with 8 bases between. The CDR3 loop spans 14 amino acids. CDR3 DNA: TGTGCCAGCAGTTTAGCGGGACTCACAGATACGCAGTATTTT. It translates to CASSLAGLTDTQYF. The full variable domain, in which reference TRBV28 and TRBJ2-3 provide the parts outside the CDR3, is DVKVTQSSRYLVKRTGEKVFLECVQDMDHENMFWYRQDPGLGLRLIYFSYDVKMKEKGDIPEGYSVSREKKERFSLILESASTNQTSMYLCASSLAGLTDTQYFGPGTRLTVL.